A single sample gave rise to the 30 T cell receptor beta chains below, sequenced in a study of blood T cell repertoires in COVID-19. TCRdb's copy holds only in-frame clones and misses some; the assay was immunoSEQ multiplex PCR. Counted here are fewer than 200,000 clones, 84% occurring once; the ten biggest clones make up over 9.5%. Sequencing input: PBMCs or T cells enriched from blood (not recorded which). The receptors stem from a man over 45 who had recovered from COVID-19.

The V call is TRBV27, the J call TRBJ2-5; the D is unclear. This CDR3 has 12 residues. Germline CDR1 reads MNHEY; CDR2 reads SMNVEV (reference sequence). Between the trimmed V and J ends, which lost 6 bases and 7 bases, there was a span of 12 bases. The CDR3 nucleotides read TGTGCCAGCAGCCCTTCGGGTCGGACCCAGTACTTC. Translated, it gives CASSPSGRTQYF.

The V and J genes are TRBV19 and TRBJ1-2; 8 bases fit TRBD1. The CDR3 has 15 residues. CDR1 LNHDA and CDR2 SQIVND come from the germline V gene (reference sequence). V was pared by 5 bases and J by 4 bases, with 9 bases of the junction left unmatched. The CDR3 DNA reads TGTGCCAGTAGTTTCACGGGGACAGGATCCTATGGCTACACCTTC. It encodes CASSFTGTGSYGYTF. Full variable domain (remainder filled in from reference TRBV19 and TRBJ1-2): DGGITQSPKYLFRKEGQNVTLSCEQNLNHDAMYWYRQDPGQGLRLIYYSQIVNDFQKGDIAEGYSVSREKKESFPLTVTSAQKNPTAFYLCASSFTGTGSYGYTFGSGTRLTVV.

This clone was detected only a few times. This chain joins TRBV5-1 and TRBJ2-2; TRBD2 matches 10 bases. Unmatched junction bases numbered 7, after V lost 4 bases and J lost 7 bases. This CDR3 region has 15 residues. Germline lookup yields CDR1 SGHRS and CDR2 YFSETQ. The chain's CDR3 is CASSMLAGDHGELFF. The CDR3 bases are TGCGCCAGCAGCATGCTAGCGGGGGATCACGGGGAGCTGTTTTTT. The complete variable domain, with remaining parts taken from reference TRBV5-1 and TRBJ2-2, reads KAGVTQTPRYLIKTRGQQVTLSCSPISGHRSVSWYQQTPGQGLQFLFEYFSETQRNKGNFPGRFSGRQFSNSRSEMNVSTLELGDSALYLCASSMLAGDHGELFFGEGSRLTVL.

This rearrangement joins TRBV11-2 to TRBJ2-1; TRBD1 is a possible D gene (5 bases). V lost 8 bases and J 9 bases, leaving 23 bases between the germline ends. This CDR3 region has 15 residues. The germline gives CDR1 SGHAT, CDR2 FQNNGV. For the CDR3, the DNA is TGTGCCAGCGCTGGGATTAGTACAGGTTATGTTGAGCAGTTCTTC. It translates to CASAGISTGYVEQFF.

The V call is TRBV12-3 or TRBV12-4, the J call TRBJ1-2; perhaps TRBD1 as D (6 bases). The CDR3 has 13 residues. V was shortened by 6 bases and J by 7 bases, with 15 bases between the two germline ends. In DNA, the CDR3 is TGTGCCAGCAGCTTTGGGGGGGCGGTTGGCTACACCTTC. Amino acids: CASSFGGAVGYTF.

The CDR3 loop reads CASSQDLHEQFF. Here the CDR3 DNA reads TGTGCCAGCAGCCAAGATCTCCATGAGCAGTTCTTC. V gene TRBV3-1 (or the pseudogene TRBV3-2) combines with J gene TRBJ2-1; D remains ambiguous. CDR1 is LGHDT and CDR2 is YNNKEL in the germline V gene (reference sequence). Trimming removed 0 bases from V and 8 bases from J, with 5 bases in between. The CDR3 totals 12 residues.

This chain links TRBV5-6 with TRBJ1-6, with TRBD1 as a possible D gene (5 bases). This CDR3 comprises 15 residues. The ends were cut back, 0 bases at V and 7 bases at J, with 11 bases in the middle. The V gene's germline CDR1 is SGHDT and CDR2 YYEEEE. The CDR3 loop reads CASSLVRGGNSPLHF. The CDR3 DNA sequence: TGTGCCAGCAGCTTGGTAAGGGGAGGGAATTCACCCCTCCACTTT.

This chain joins TRBV7-9 and TRBJ1-4; tentative D call: TRBD1 (5 bases). The V end lost 3 bases, the J end lost 5 bases, and 13 bases lay between the germline ends. CDR1 and CDR2 (germline): SEHNR, FQNEAQ (reference sequence). CDR3 length: 15 residues. The CDR3 DNA reads as TGTGCCAGCAGCTTTATTACAGGTTCGAATGAAAAACTGTTTTTT. It encodes CASSFITGSNEKLFF.

The J gene is TRBJ2-3, the V gene TRBV5-4; TRBD2 matches at 11 bases. Per the germline V gene, CDR1 is SGHNT and CDR2 is YYREEE (reference sequence). Germline trimming cut 2 bases from V and 6 bases from J; bases unmatched to any gene: 5. There are 15 residues in the CDR3. The CDR3 loop is CASSFSGGAGDTQYF. CDR3 DNA: TGTGCCAGCAGCTTTAGCGGGGGGGCGGGCGATACGCAGTATTTT.

This clone was seen more than once but under ten times. V usage is TRBV5-1 and J usage is TRBJ2-5, with TRBD2 as a possible D gene (6 bases). The CDR3 length is 15 residues. Germline assignment: CDR1 SGHRS and CDR2 YFSETQ. Trimming took off 3 bases at V and 5 bases at J, with 17 bases between the two ends. The CDR3 sequence is CASSYDPGVRETQYF. The CDR3 DNA follows: TGCGCCAGCAGCTATGATCCGGGGGTACGGGAGACCCAGTACTTC. Combining the CDR3 with reference TRBV5-1 and TRBJ2-5 gives the whole variable domain KAGVTQTPRYLIKTRGQQVTLSCSPISGHRSVSWYQQTPGQGLQFLFEYFSETQRNKGNFPGRFSGRQFSNSRSEMNVSTLELGDSALYLCASSYDPGVRETQYFGPGTRLLVL.

The chain links TRBV18 to TRBJ1-5, with 7 bases that match TRBD1. This CDR3 has 14 residues. Germline trimming cut 3 bases from V and 4 bases from J; bases unmatched to any gene: 3. Germline V lookup: CDR1 KGHSH, CDR2 LQKENI. CDR3 sequence: CASSPTGQNQPQHF. The CDR3, as DNA: TGTGCCAGCTCACCGACAGGGCAGAATCAGCCCCAGCATTTT.

This chain links TRBV28 with TRBJ2-6; D uncertain. This CDR3 region has 13 residues. Trimming cost V 8 bases and J 0 bases, with 5 bases left between them. From germline, CDR1 is MDHEN and CDR2 SYDVKM. The CDR3 region is CASLHSGANVLTF. Here the CDR3 DNA reads TGTGCCAGCTTACACTCTGGGGCCAACGTCCTGACTTTC. Full variable domain (missing parts from reference TRBV28 and TRBJ2-6): DVKVTQSSRYLVKRTGEKVFLECVQDMDHENMFWYRQDPGLGLRLIYFSYDVKMKEKGDIPEGYSVSREKKERFSLILESASTNQTSMYLCASLHSGANVLTFGAGSRLTVL.

In its sample, this clone was seen many times. The V gene is TRBV4-1, the J gene TRBJ2-4; no reliable D call. The germline V gene encodes CDR1 MGHRA and CDR2 YSYEKL. CDR3 length: 17 residues. V lost 0 bases to trimming and J lost 3 bases, with 15 bases between them. The CDR3 sequence: CASSQDQATLGKNIQYF. The CDR3 nucleotides are TGCGCCAGCAGCCAAGATCAAGCGACCCTGGGCAAAAACATTCAGTACTTC.

The chain uses TRBV2 and TRBJ1-5, with a possible D match to TRBD1 (6 bases). Germline-derived CDR1 and CDR2 are SNHLY and FYNNEI. The length of the CDR3 is 13 residues. The V end was cut by 5 bases, the J end by 7 bases, with 12 bases between. The CDR3 reads CASSLQGQQPQHF. In nucleotides, the CDR3 is TGTGCCAGCAGTTTACAGGGTCAACAGCCCCAGCATTTT.

The chain has TRBV2 and TRBJ2-2, with D maybe TRBD2 (6 bases). The CDR3 contains 16 residues. CDR1 and CDR2 (germline): SNHLY, FYNNEI. V was cut by 7 bases and J by 4 bases, with 19 bases left in between. CDR3: CASKIDGGIGTGELFF. CDR3 nucleotides: TGTGCCAGCAAAATAGACGGGGGTATCGGCACCGGGGAGCTGTTTTTT.

The chain carries TRBV7-9 and TRBJ1-2; TRBD1 is a possible D gene (5 bases). Germline lookup yields CDR1 SEHNR and CDR2 FQNEAQ (reference sequence). The CDR3 consists of 15 residues. Trimming took off 8 bases at V and 3 bases at J, with 19 bases between the two ends. CDR3 DNA sequence: TGTGCCAGCCCCAATACCGGGGGGGTACACTATGGCTACACCTTC. This gives the protein CASPNTGGVHYGYTF.

V usage is TRBV3-1 (or the pseudogene TRBV3-2) and J usage is TRBJ2-1; no clear D. Trimming stripped 1 base from V and 2 bases from J, with 9 bases between. The CDR3 is 15 amino acids. The germline V gene has CDR1 LGHDT and CDR2 YNNKEL (reference sequence). The CDR3 is CASSQGPETYNEQFF. The CDR3 DNA is TGTGCCAGCAGCCAAGGGCCGGAGACCTACAATGAGCAGTTCTTC.

V usage is TRBV4-3 and J usage is TRBJ2-7; 7 bases match TRBD2. The CDR3 sequence is 15 residues long. J lost 2 bases, V lost 2 bases, and 6 bases had no gene match. Germline V gene lookup returns CDR1 LGHNA and CDR2 YSLEER. The CDR3 loop is CASSQHRAGPYEQYF. The DNA for the CDR3 is TGCGCCAGCAGCCAACACCGAGCGGGGCCCTACGAGCAGTACTTC.

The chain carries TRBV6-5 and TRBJ2-5; a possible D gene is TRBD1 (6 bases). The V gene's germline CDR1 is MNHEY and CDR2 SVGAGI. This CDR3 is built from 16 residues. Trimming removed 0 bases from V and 0 bases from J, with 11 bases in between. The DNA of the CDR3 is TGTGCCAGCAGTTACTCCGGTCAGGGGTACCAAGAGACCCAGTACTTC. Translation: CASSYSGQGYQETQYF.

This rearrangement joins TRBV9 to TRBJ1-2; TRBD1 matches at 9 bases. V lost 0 bases, J lost 6 bases, and 9 bases stayed unmatched. This CDR3 has 16 amino acids. Germline values: CDR1 SGDLS, CDR2 YYNGEE. The CDR3 spells CASSVEIGTGLNGYTF. CDR3 bases: TGTGCCAGCAGCGTAGAAATCGGGACAGGGTTGAATGGCTACACCTTC.

This chain uses TRBV7-2 with TRBJ1-4; 8 bases are shared with TRBD1. Losses at the gene ends were 5 bases for V and 5 bases for J; bases not matched to a gene: 19. Germline CDR1 SGHTA, CDR2 FQGNSA. This CDR3 is 19 amino acids long. CDR3 protein: CASSKDRGSGQTTNEKLFF. The DNA of the CDR3 is TGTGCCAGCAGCAAAGACAGGGGCAGCGGTCAGACTACAAATGAAAAACTGTTTTTT.

Only one count was recorded for this clone. V gene TRBV28 combines with J gene TRBJ1-5; D may be TRBD1 (5 bases). CDR3 length: 15 residues. Germline values: CDR1 MDHEN, CDR2 SYDVKM. V was clipped by 6 bases and J by 2 bases, with 14 bases between them. The CDR3 here is CASSRGGIGNQPQHF. The CDR3 region has the DNA TGTGCCAGCAGCCGCGGGGGGATCGGCAATCAGCCCCAGCATTTT. Complete variable domain (other parts from reference TRBV28 and TRBJ1-5): DVKVTQSSRYLVKRTGEKVFLECVQDMDHENMFWYRQDPGLGLRLIYFSYDVKMKEKGDIPEGYSVSREKKERFSLILESASTNQTSMYLCASSRGGIGNQPQHFGDGTRLSIL.

The chain is built from TRBV7-9 and TRBJ2-1; D unclear. There are 11 residues in the CDR3. With 5 bases removed from V and 12 bases from J, the gap between germline ends came to 11 bases. In germline, CDR1 is SEHNR, CDR2 FQNEAQ (reference sequence). CDR3 sequence reads: CASSQTSGQFF. CDR3 coding DNA: TGTGCCAGCAGCCAGACGTCGGGGCAGTTCTTC.

This sequence joins TRBV5-1 and TRBJ2-3; a weak D match, TRBD1 (6 bases). This CDR3 contains 15 residues. V was cut by 4 bases and J by 5 bases, with 17 bases left in between. CDR1 is SGHRS and CDR2 is YFSETQ in the germline V gene. For the CDR3, the DNA is TGCGCCAGCAGCCGGACGACAGGTTCGGTAGATACGCAGTATTTT. Its protein product is CASSRTTGSVDTQYF.

This chain links TRBV7-2 with TRBJ1-2; no definite D call. This CDR3 spans 13 amino acids. Germline V lookup: CDR1 SGHTA, CDR2 FQGNSA. Deletions cut 0 bases from V and 8 bases from J, with 10 bases between. CDR3 residues: CASSLAVQSGYTF. The CDR3 nucleotides read TGTGCCAGCAGCTTAGCCGTCCAGTCGGGCTACACCTTC. The variable domain in full, with the rest retrieved from reference TRBV7-2 and TRBJ1-2, is GAGVSQSPSNKVTEKGKDVELRCDPISGHTALYWYRQSLGQGLEFLIYFQGNSAPDKSGLPSDRFSAERTGGSVSTLTIQRTQQEDSAVYLCASSLAVQSGYTFGSGTRLTVV.

This chain links TRBV7-2 with TRBJ2-3, with 7 bases aligning to TRBD1. CDR3 length equals 15 residues. V shed 4 bases and J 3 bases; nucleotides not matched to a gene: 7. CDR1 is SGHTA, CDR2 FQGNSA, per germline. The DNA for the CDR3 is TGTGCCAGCAGCTCTGACAGGGTTTTAACAGATACGCAGTATTTT. Translating gives CASSSDRVLTDTQYF.

The J gene is TRBJ2-7, the V gene TRBV6-2 or TRBV6-3; TRBD1 matches at 9 bases. Germline V gives CDR1 MNHEY, CDR2 SVGEGT. V was pared by 5 bases and J by 0 bases, with 11 bases of the junction left unmatched. CDR3 length equals 17 residues. CDR3 protein: CASSQLGQGRSSYEQYF. In DNA form, the CDR3 reads TGTGCCAGCAGTCAATTGGGACAGGGAAGGAGCTCCTACGAGCAGTACTTC.

This clone has more than one count but fewer than ten. This chain joins TRBV7-9 and TRBJ2-3, with 9 bases that match TRBD2. The V gene end was trimmed by 5 bases and the J gene end by 5 bases; junction bases not matched to a gene: 11. The CDR3 loop spans 16 amino acids. CDR1 is SEHNR and CDR2 is FQNEAQ in the germline V gene (reference sequence). The CDR3 DNA reads TGTGCCAGCAGCCGGACTAGCGCCCAAGGGAGAGATACGCAGTATTTT. It specifies CASSRTSAQGRDTQYF.

The V and J genes are TRBV7-6 and TRBJ2-3, with 9 positions matching TRBD1. The V gene end was trimmed by 2 bases and the J gene end by 5 bases; junction bases not matched to a gene: 5. The CDR3 is 15 amino acids. Germline lookup yields CDR1 SGHVS and CDR2 FNYEAQ. CDR3 in amino acids: CASSLWTGERDTQYF. The CDR3 nucleotides are TGTGCCAGCAGCTTATGGACAGGGGAGAGAGATACGCAGTATTTT. Using reference TRBV7-6 and TRBJ2-3 for the parts outside the CDR3, the full variable domain is GAGVSQSPRYKVTKRGQDVALRCDPISGHVSLYWYRQALGQGPEFLTYFNYEAQQDKSGLPNDRFSAERPEGSISTLTIQRTEQRDSAMYRCASSLWTGERDTQYFGPGTRLTVL.

This clone came up a few times. The chain combines TRBV5-1 with TRBJ2-7; D perhaps matches TRBD2 (6 bases). CDR1 and CDR2 from the germline V gene are SGHRS and YFSETQ. CDR3 length: 14 residues. Trimming cost V 5 bases and J 1 base, with 13 bases left between them. In nucleotides, the CDR3 is TGCGCCAGCAGGTGGGGAGGTGGATCCTACGAGCAGTACTTC. The encoded protein is CASRWGGGSYEQYF.